The rows below give T cell receptor beta chains drawn from one sample of a study of vaccination effects on CD4 cells after COVID-19. The antigens of these receptors remain unknown. Repertoires were generated with immunoSEQ multiplex PCR, while TCRdb's copy carries only in-frame clones and drops some. The data show some 15,000 clones, more than 70% seen once. The sequencing here drew on CD4+ T cells from PBMCs cultured with HCoV-NL63 spike peptides, taken after COVID-19 vaccination. Receptors originate from a human donor who had a prior SARS-CoV-2 infection. The CDR3 runs from the conserved cysteine through the conserved F or W. A D gene is named only where the DNA matches it firmly. Size is omitted from some rows. Given values are once, few, many or a class for expanded clones.

clone_size | d_call | j_call | v_call | cdr3_nt | cdr3_aa
few | NA | TRBJ2-7 | TRBV6-5 | TGTGCCAGCAGTTACTCGGTGCTCGGGTCCTACGAGCAGTACTTC | CASSYSVLGSYEQYF
once | TRBD2 | TRBJ2-7 | TRBV6-5 | TGTGCCAGCATTCTAGCGGGGGGATCATCCCACGAGCAGTACTTC | CASILAGGSSHEQYF
NA | TRBD1 | TRBJ2-2 | TRBV4-2 | TGTGCCAGCAGCCGACAGGGGGCTATCACCGGGGAGCTGTTTTTT | CASSRQGAITGELFF
NA | NA | TRBJ2-2 | TRBV19 | TGTGCCAGTAGTATGTCCCCCCAGGGTATCAACACCGGGGAGCTGTTTTTT | CASSMSPQGINTGELFF
NA | NA | TRBJ1-2 | TRBV3-1/TRBV3-2 | TGTGCCAGCAGCCACGTCGGATCTGGCTACACCTTC | CASSHVGSGYTF
once | NA | TRBJ1-2 | TRBV20-1 | TGCAGTGCTAGTGATTGGGATGGCTACACCTTC | CSASDWDGYTF
NA | TRBD1 | TRBJ2-3 | TRBV3-1/TRBV3-2 | TGTGCCAGCAGCCGACAGGGGGTCGCAGTCTATGGGACAGATACGCAGTATTTT | CASSRQGVAVYGTDTQYF
large | NA | TRBJ2-3 | TRBV11-2 | TGTGCCAGCAGCTTTACGGGGTCAGGAACAGATACGCAGTATTTT | CASSFTGSGTDTQYF
NA | TRBD2 | TRBJ2-5 | TRBV7-2 | TGTGCCAGCAGCCCCAATCGCGGGGGGGATGAGACCCAGTACTTC | CASSPNRGGDETQYF
NA | NA | TRBJ1-1 | TRBV6-5 | TGTGCCAGCACCGCGCCAATTGCTCGGGAAGCTTTCTTT | CASTAPIAREAFF
once | NA | TRBJ1-3 | TRBV11-3 | TGTGCCAGCAGCCAGGACAGCCGAAACACCATATATTTT | CASSQDSRNTIYF
NA | TRBD1 | TRBJ2-7 | TRBV20-1 | TGCAGTGCTAGTGACAGGGACTACGAGCAGTACTTC | CSASDRDYEQYF
NA | NA | TRBJ2-3 | TRBV2 | TGTGCCAGCCTCGAACGGGGATTCACAGATACGCAGTATTTT | CASLERGFTDTQYF
NA | NA | TRBJ1-5 | TRBV2 | TGTGCCAGCTCCGGAGGGGACACTTATCAGCCCCAGCATTTT | CASSGGDTYQPQHF
NA | TRBD1 | TRBJ1-1 | TRBV29-1 | TGCAGCGGGCTGACAGGGGGCCGGACTGAAGCTTTCTTT | CSGLTGGRTEAFF
NA | NA | TRBJ2-3 | TRBV7-2 | TGTGCCAGCAGGTTAGGGGGGGGGCGTGCTGATACGCAGTATTTT | CASRLGGGRADTQYF
NA | NA | TRBJ2-1 | TRBV6-2/TRBV6-3 | TGTGCCAGCAGTTCGGTGACAGTTAGCTCCTACAATGAGCAGTTCTTC | CASSSVTVSSYNEQFF
once | NA | TRBJ1-5 | TRBV23-1 | TGCGCCAGCAGTCACCTCCCCCCACGACAGGCCAGCAGCAATCAGCCCCAGCATTTT | CASSHLPPRQASSNQPQHF
NA | NA | TRBJ1-1 | TRBV2 | TGTGCCAGCAGTGAAGCGGGAGGAAGCACTGAAGCTTTCTTT | CASSEAGGSTEAFF
NA | TRBD1 | TRBJ1-4 | TRBV7-2 | TGTGCCAGCAGCTTACGGACAGGGGGCATGCCTAATGAAAAACTGTTTTTT | CASSLRTGGMPNEKLFF
NA | TRBD1 | TRBJ2-5 | TRBV12-3/TRBV12-4 | TGTGCCAGCCGACAGGGAAAAGAGACCCAGTACTTC | CASRQGKETQYF
NA | NA | TRBJ1-1 | TRBV10-3 | TGTGCCATCAGCAGGACAGAGAACACTGAAGCTTTCTTT | CAISRTENTEAFF
NA | NA | TRBJ2-5 | TRBV11-3 | TGTGCCAGCAGCGGTGAAGGAGAGACCCAGTACTTC | CASSGEGETQYF
NA | TRBD1 | TRBJ2-3 | TRBV18 | TGTGCCAGCTCACCTACCGGACAGGGGTCATCAGATACGCAGTATTTT | CASSPTGQGSSDTQYF
medium-sized | NA | TRBJ2-7 | TRBV18 | TGTGCCAGCTCACCCGGACAAGGATTTGGCTACGAGCAGTACTTC | CASSPGQGFGYEQYF
NA | NA | TRBJ2-3 | TRBV4-2 | TGTGCCAGCAGCCACAGAAACACAGATACGCAGTATTTT | CASSHRNTDTQYF
NA | TRBD2 | TRBJ2-1 | TRBV7-3 | TGTGCCAGCAGCTTAGGCCCTAGCGGGAGTGTCGATGAGCAGTTCTTC | CASSLGPSGSVDEQFF
NA | NA | TRBJ1-1 | TRBV10-3 | TGTGCCACAACGGGAGACACTGAAGCTTTCTTT | CATTGDTEAFF
NA | NA | TRBJ1-2 | TRBV12-3/TRBV12-4 | TGTGCCAGCAGCCCCAATATGCGTGGCTACACCTTC | CASSPNMRGYTF
NA | NA | TRBJ1-3 | TRBV7-3 | TGTGCCAGCAGCTTATCTCGGGGGGCTGGAAACACCATATATTTT | CASSLSRGAGNTIYF
once | NA | TRBJ2-1 | TRBV9 | TGTGCCAGCAGCATTACCAGGGACAATGAGCAGTTCTTC | CASSITRDNEQFF
NA | TRBD2 | TRBJ2-1 | TRBV19 | TGTGCCAGTAGTATAGGGGGGACTAGCGGGGCATACAATGAGCAGTTCTTC | CASSIGGTSGAYNEQFF
NA | NA | TRBJ1-3 | TRBV7-2 | TGTGCCAGCAGCCGGAGGGAAACCTCTGGAAACACCATATATTTT | CASSRRETSGNTIYF
NA | NA | TRBJ2-2 | TRBV7-8 | TGTGCCAGCAGCTTAGCGCTTTTAGCCCGGAACACCGGGGAGCTGTTTTTT | CASSLALLARNTGELFF
NA | NA | TRBJ1-5 | TRBV19 | TGTGCCAGTTGTTATAGCAATCAGCCCCAGCATTTT | CASCYSNQPQHF
NA | TRBD1 | TRBJ1-2 | TRBV5-4 | TGTGCCAGCAGCTTGGCCGGGGGACAGGTTTATGGCTACACCTTC | CASSLAGGQVYGYTF
NA | NA | TRBJ2-3 | TRBV5-6 | TGTGCCAGCAGCCCCCGACAGGACTCAGATACGCAGTATTTT | CASSPRQDSDTQYF
once | TRBD1 | TRBJ2-1 | TRBV6-6 | TGTGCCAGCAGCCGAGGGACAGCCCGTGATGAGCAGTTCTTC | CASSRGTARDEQFF